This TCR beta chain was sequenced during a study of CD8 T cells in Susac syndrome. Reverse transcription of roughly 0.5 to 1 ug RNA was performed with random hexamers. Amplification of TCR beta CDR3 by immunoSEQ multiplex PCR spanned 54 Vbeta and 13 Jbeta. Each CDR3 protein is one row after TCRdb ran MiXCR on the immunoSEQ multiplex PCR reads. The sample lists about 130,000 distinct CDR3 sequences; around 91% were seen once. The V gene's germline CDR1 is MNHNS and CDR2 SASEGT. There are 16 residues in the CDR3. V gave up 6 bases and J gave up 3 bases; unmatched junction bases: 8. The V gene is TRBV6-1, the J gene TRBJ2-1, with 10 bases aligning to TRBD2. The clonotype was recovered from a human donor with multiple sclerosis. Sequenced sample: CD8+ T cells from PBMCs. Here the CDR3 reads CASSTSGRARYNEQFF. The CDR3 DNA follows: TGTGCCAGCAGCACGAGCGGGAGGGCTCGCTACAATGAGCAGTTCTTC.